This T cell receptor beta chain was identified during a study of OX40 agonist ivuxolimab in advanced cancers. Generated by immunoSEQ multiplex PCR, the TCRdb table keeps only in-frame clones and is missing some. Among roughly 80,000 clones, more than 70% were seen once, and the ten largest hold 6.9%. With 7 bases removed from V and 0 bases from J, the gap between germline ends came to 10 bases. The CDR3 has 14 amino acids. The germline V gene has CDR1 MDHEN and CDR2 SYDVKM. A note on this clone: The antigen is undetermined.

Study-wide points: More expanded clones were seen, on average, in CD8+ T cells than in CD4+.

This TCR derives from an adult with an advanced solid tumor such as melanoma, head and neck, liver or kidney cancer. The chain has TRBV28 and TRBJ1-5, with a tentative D call TRBD1 (6 bases). The material was CD4+ or CD8+ T cells sorted from blood, obtained in a trial of the OX40 agonist ivuxolimab. CDR3 residues: CASTLGGSNQPQHF. The CDR3 DNA follows: TGTGCCAGCACCCTAGGGGGTAGCAATCAGCCCCAGCATTTT.